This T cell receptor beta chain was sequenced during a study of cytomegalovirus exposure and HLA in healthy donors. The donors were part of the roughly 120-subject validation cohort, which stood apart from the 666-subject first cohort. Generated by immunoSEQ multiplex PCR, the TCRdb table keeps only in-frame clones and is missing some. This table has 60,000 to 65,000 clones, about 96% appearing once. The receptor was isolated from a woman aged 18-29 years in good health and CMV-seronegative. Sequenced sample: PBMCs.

Written as DNA, the CDR3 is TGTGCCAGCAGCCGCCAGGGACAGGGAGGGAACACCATATATTTT. It yields the protein CASSRQGQGGNTIYF. This chain links TRBV5-4 with TRBJ1-3; TRBD1 aligns across 9 bases. Germline V gene lookup returns CDR1 SGHNT and CDR2 YYREEE (reference sequence). With V trimmed by 4 bases and J by 7 bases, 9 bases remained unmatched. This CDR3 is built from 15 residues.